Following are 8 T cell receptor beta chains from one sample sequenced in a study of Ad26.COV2.S vaccination and SARS-CoV-2 variants. Treatment given: roughly 18 received Ad26.COV2.S at low or high dose, single or two shots; several received placebo; per-sample allocation not given. Day 63 after the first injection of vaccine or placebo was the sampling time. TCRdb's copy holds only in-frame clones and misses some; the assay was immunoSEQ multiplex PCR. The sample consists of around 370,000 clones, around 83% of them appearing once. Specimen: peripheral blood, collected in a trial of Ad26.COV2.S vaccine versus placebo. These receptors were obtained from a person between 18 and 60 years old who received the Ad26.COV2.S COVID-19 vaccine or a placebo.

This chain uses TRBV30 with TRBJ1-4; D is possibly TRBD1 (6 bases). This CDR3 comprises 14 residues. Germline CDR1 reads GTSNPN; CDR2 reads SVGIG (reference sequence). V dropped 1 base and J dropped 13 bases, with 19 bases sitting between them. DNA for the CDR3: TGTGCCTGGAGTGACCGACATGTCGGGGGCGTACTGTTTTTT. Protein: CAWSDRHVGGVLFF. Full variable domain (remainder filled in from reference TRBV30 and TRBJ1-4): SQTIHQWPATLVQPVGSPLSLECTVEGTSNPNLYWYRQAAGRGLQLLFYSVGIGQISSEVPQNLSASRPQDRQFILSSKKLLLSDSGFYLCAWSDRHVGGVLFFGSGTQLSVL.

The gene calls are TRBV15 and TRBJ2-7; 8 nucleotides agree with TRBD1. CDR1 is LNHNV and CDR2 is YYDKDF in the germline V gene (reference sequence). Trimming took 1 base from V and 6 from J; bases not matched to a gene: 11. The CDR3 spans 16 residues. The CDR3 region has the DNA TGTGCCACCAGCAGAGGCCCGGGACAGGTAAAGGTCGAGCAGTACTTC. This translates into CATSRGPGQVKVEQYF.

This clone was seen only once. The V gene is TRBV19, the J gene TRBJ2-1; 8 bases fit TRBD1. V was pared by 2 bases and J by 4 bases, with 7 bases of the junction left unmatched. Germline V gene data show CDR1 as LNHDA and CDR2 as SQIVND (reference sequence). This CDR3 is built from 16 residues. The chain's CDR3 is CASSIQGASPYNEQFF. The CDR3 nucleotides are TGTGCCAGTAGTATACAGGGGGCCTCTCCTTACAATGAGCAGTTCTTC.

V gene TRBV4-1 combines with J gene TRBJ2-5; no clear D gene. Germline V gene data show CDR1 as MGHRA and CDR2 as YSYEKL. The V gene lost 5 bases and the J gene lost 2 bases, with 18 bases spanning the gap. The CDR3 sequence is 16 residues long. This CDR3 reads CASSGVASRVQETQYF. In DNA form, the CDR3 reads TGCGCCAGCAGCGGAGTGGCTAGTAGAGTTCAAGAGACCCAGTACTTC.

This rearrangement joins TRBV9 to TRBJ1-2; D is ambiguous. Germline CDR1 SGDLS, CDR2 YYNGEE. V lost 0 bases and J lost 0, with 6 bases in between. The CDR3 extends over 14 amino acids. This CDR3 is CASSVGAANYGYTF. In DNA, the CDR3 is TGTGCCAGCAGCGTAGGGGCGGCTAACTATGGCTACACCTTC.

This chain uses TRBV12-3 or TRBV12-4 with TRBJ1-2; possibly TRBD1 for D (5 bases). The CDR3 has 13 amino acids. The germline V and J ends were trimmed by 0 bases and 4 bases, with 6 bases remaining between them. The CDR3 coding sequence is TGTGCCAGCAGTTTAGCGGACACCTATGGCTACACCTTC. This codes for CASSLADTYGYTF.

V usage is TRBV7-9 and J usage is TRBJ1-1; D is perhaps TRBD1 (6 bases). The CDR3 is made up of 14 amino acids. V was pared by 1 base and J by 7 bases, with 13 bases between. Per germline, CDR1 SEHNR and CDR2 FQNEAQ (reference sequence). DNA for the CDR3: TGTGCCAGCAGCTTAGGTACAGGGATCGGTGAAGCTTTCTTT. It is translated as CASSLGTGIGEAFF.

The gene calls are TRBV27 and TRBJ2-1, with D perhaps given as TRBD1 or TRBD2 (5 bases each). This CDR3 has 17 amino acids. Germline CDR1 and CDR2: MNHEY and SMNVEV (reference sequence). V gave up 1 base and J gave up 2 bases, with 15 bases separating them. CDR3 protein: CASSLFVVGATYNEQFF. The CDR3, as DNA: TGTGCCAGCAGTTTATTCGTCGTCGGGGCGACCTACAATGAGCAGTTCTTC.